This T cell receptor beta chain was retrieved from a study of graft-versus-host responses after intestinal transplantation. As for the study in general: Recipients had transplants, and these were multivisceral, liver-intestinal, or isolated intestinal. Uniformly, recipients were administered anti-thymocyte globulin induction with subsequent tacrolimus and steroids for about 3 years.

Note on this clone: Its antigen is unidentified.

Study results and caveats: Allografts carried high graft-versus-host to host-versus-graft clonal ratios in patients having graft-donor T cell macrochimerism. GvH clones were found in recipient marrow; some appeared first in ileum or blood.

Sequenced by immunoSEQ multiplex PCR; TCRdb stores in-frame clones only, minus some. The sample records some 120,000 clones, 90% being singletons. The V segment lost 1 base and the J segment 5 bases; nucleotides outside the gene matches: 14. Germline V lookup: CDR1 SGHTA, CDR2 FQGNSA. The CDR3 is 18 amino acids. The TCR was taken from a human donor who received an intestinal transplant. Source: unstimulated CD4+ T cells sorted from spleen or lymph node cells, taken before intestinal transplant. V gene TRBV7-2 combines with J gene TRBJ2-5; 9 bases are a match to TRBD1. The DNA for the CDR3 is TGTGCCAGCAGCTTAGATTACGGGACAGGGCCCGTTTACGAGACCCAGTACTTC. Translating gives CASSLDYGTGPVYETQYF.